The 12 T cell receptor beta chains below come from one sample, sequenced in a study of cytomegalovirus exposure and HLA in healthy donors. The PCR was carried out with 60 Vbeta primers and 13 Jbeta primers. Using immunoSEQ multiplex PCR, the repertoire was profiled, and TCRdb retains in-frame clones only, with some absent. The sample lists some 200,000 clones, about four fifths occurring once. Sequences were obtained from PBMCs. The receptors originated from a woman between 45 and 60 years old in good health and CMV-seropositive.

This clone was detected only once. The rearrangement uses TRBV5-4 and TRBJ1-5, with D perhaps matching TRBD1 (5 bases). V lost 0 bases, J lost 6 bases, and 10 bases lay in between. In germline, CDR1 is SGHNT, CDR2 YYREEE (reference sequence). The CDR3 loop spans 14 amino acids. For the CDR3, the DNA is TGTGCCAGCAGCTTGGCCGGGGGAACTCAGCCCCAGCATTTT. It is translated as CASSLAGGTQPQHF.

The chain carries TRBV5-4 and TRBJ2-7; unclear D gene. Germline loops: CDR1 SGHNT, CDR2 YYREEE (reference sequence). Trimming left V 4 bases short and J 0 bases short, with 23 bases between. This CDR3 contains 18 residues. The CDR3 sequence is CASSLGLGVARSSYEQYF. The DNA for the CDR3 is TGTGCCAGCAGCCTAGGATTAGGCGTCGCAAGGAGCTCCTACGAGCAGTACTTC. Drawing the rest from reference TRBV5-4 and TRBJ2-7, the complete variable domain is ETGVTQSPTHLIKTRGQQVTLRCSSQSGHNTVSWYQQALGQGPQFIFQYYREEENGRGNFPPRFSGLQFPNYSSELNVNALELDDSALYLCASSLGLGVARSSYEQYFGPGTRLTVT.

The chain employs TRBV7-6 and TRBJ2-3, with 7 bases matching TRBD1. Trimming at V came to 6 bases and at J to 0 bases, leaving 3 bases not matched to a gene. This CDR3 spans 14 amino acids. Germline CDR1 reads SGHVS; CDR2 reads FNYEAQ. DNA of the CDR3: TGTGCCAGCAGTCCGACAGGGAGCACAGATACGCAGTATTTT. Translation gives CASSPTGSTDTQYF. Full variable domain (missing parts from reference TRBV7-6 and TRBJ2-3): GAGVSQSPRYKVTKRGQDVALRCDPISGHVSLYWYRQALGQGPEFLTYFNYEAQQDKSGLPNDRFSAERPEGSISTLTIQRTEQRDSAMYRCASSPTGSTDTQYFGPGTRLTVL.

The rearrangement links TRBV13 to TRBJ2-1; D unresolved. Trimming left V 1 base short and J 9 bases short, with 10 bases between. This CDR3 comprises 13 residues. The germline V gene encodes CDR1 PRHDT and CDR2 FYEKMQ (reference sequence). CDR3 in DNA: TGTGCCAGCAGCTTAGCCCTAGATACTGAGCAGTTCTTC. This sequence encodes CASSLALDTEQFF. The complete variable domain, with remaining parts taken from reference TRBV13 and TRBJ2-1, reads AAGVIQSPRHLIKEKRETATLKCYPIPRHDTVYWYQQGPGQDPQFLISFYEKMQSDKGSIPDRFSAQQFSDYHSELNMSSLELGDSALYFCASSLALDTEQFFGPGTRLTVL.

The chain joins TRBV7-6 to TRBJ2-5; D ambiguous. This CDR3 has 14 residues. CDR1 and CDR2 from the germline V gene are SGHVS and FNYEAQ. Trimming removed 7 bases from V and 1 base from J, with 13 bases in between. The CDR3 loop is CASNHSPTQETQYF. The DNA for the CDR3 is TGTGCCAGCAACCACTCACCAACCCAAGAGACCCAGTACTTC.

The chain uses TRBV5-1 and TRBJ1-1; D not certain. V was trimmed by 3 bases and J by 3 bases, leaving 12 bases between them. The CDR3 length is 14 residues. CDR1 SGHRS and CDR2 YFSETQ come from the germline V gene. CDR3 loop: CASSSVGGYTEAFF. The CDR3 coding sequence is TGCGCCAGCAGCTCCGTGGGAGGGTACACTGAAGCTTTCTTT.

The gene calls are TRBV5-1 and TRBJ2-3; 7 positions agree with TRBD2. This CDR3 contains 17 residues. Germline V gene data show CDR1 as SGHRS and CDR2 as YFSETQ. Germline trimming cut 4 bases from V and 2 bases from J; bases unmatched to any gene: 13. The CDR3 coding sequence is TGCGCCAGCAGCCAGGGACTACTGGCCTCCATCACAGATACGCAGTATTTT. It is translated as CASSQGLLASITDTQYF.

The rearrangement joins TRBV2 to TRBJ2-5; D is ambiguous. The end of the DNA aligns better with TRBJ2-7, so the J call may be wrong. The CDR3 is made up of 12 amino acids. Germline V lookup: CDR1 SNHLY, CDR2 FYNNEI. The CDR3 coding sequence is TGTGCCAGCAGTGACAACGCCTACGAGCAGTACTTC. This codes for CASSDNAYEQYF.

The chain recombines TRBV6-6 with TRBJ1-1, with TRBD1 identical over 7 bases. The CDR3 is 15 residues long. Trimming cost V 3 bases and J 0 bases; bases outside gene matches: 4. Germline V CDR1 and CDR2: MNHNY, SVGAGI (reference sequence). CDR3 in DNA: TGTGCCAGCAGTTATTCACAGGGGATGAACACTGAAGCTTTCTTT. This sequence encodes CASSYSQGMNTEAFF.

The rearrangement links TRBV29-1 to TRBJ2-1; D is unresolved. CDR1 SQVTM and CDR2 ANQGSEA come from the germline V gene. Between the trimmed V and J ends, which lost 3 bases and 4 bases, there was a span of 7 bases. This CDR3 has 12 amino acids. In nucleotides, the CDR3 is TGCAGCGTTGACAGATTATACAATGAGCAGTTCTTC. This encodes CSVDRLYNEQFF.

This clone occurred a few times. The rearrangement uses TRBV5-5 and TRBJ1-2; D ambiguous. The CDR3 spans 12 residues. V gave up 1 base and J gave up 3 bases, with 4 bases separating them. Germline V gene lookup returns CDR1 SGHKS and CDR2 YYEKEE (reference sequence). This CDR3 reads CASSLTDYGYTF. The CDR3 DNA follows: TGTGCCAGCAGCTTGACTGACTATGGCTACACCTTC. Based on the CDR3 plus reference TRBV5-5 and TRBJ1-2, the full variable domain is DAGVTQSPTHLIKTRGQQVTLRCSPISGHKSVSWYQQVLGQGPQFIFQYYEKEERGRGNFPDRFSARQFPNYSSELNVNALLLGDSALYLCASSLTDYGYTFGSGTRLTVV.

This clone turned up a few times. The chain couples TRBV4-1 to TRBJ1-1; 7 bases are a match to TRBD1. J lost 6 bases, V lost 1 base, and 8 bases had no gene match. The CDR3 consists of 15 residues. CDR1 and CDR2 (germline): MGHRA, YSYEKL. The CDR3 loop reads CASSQVGTAFPEAFF. In nucleotides, the CDR3 is TGCGCCAGCAGCCAAGTTGGGACAGCCTTCCCTGAAGCTTTCTTT.